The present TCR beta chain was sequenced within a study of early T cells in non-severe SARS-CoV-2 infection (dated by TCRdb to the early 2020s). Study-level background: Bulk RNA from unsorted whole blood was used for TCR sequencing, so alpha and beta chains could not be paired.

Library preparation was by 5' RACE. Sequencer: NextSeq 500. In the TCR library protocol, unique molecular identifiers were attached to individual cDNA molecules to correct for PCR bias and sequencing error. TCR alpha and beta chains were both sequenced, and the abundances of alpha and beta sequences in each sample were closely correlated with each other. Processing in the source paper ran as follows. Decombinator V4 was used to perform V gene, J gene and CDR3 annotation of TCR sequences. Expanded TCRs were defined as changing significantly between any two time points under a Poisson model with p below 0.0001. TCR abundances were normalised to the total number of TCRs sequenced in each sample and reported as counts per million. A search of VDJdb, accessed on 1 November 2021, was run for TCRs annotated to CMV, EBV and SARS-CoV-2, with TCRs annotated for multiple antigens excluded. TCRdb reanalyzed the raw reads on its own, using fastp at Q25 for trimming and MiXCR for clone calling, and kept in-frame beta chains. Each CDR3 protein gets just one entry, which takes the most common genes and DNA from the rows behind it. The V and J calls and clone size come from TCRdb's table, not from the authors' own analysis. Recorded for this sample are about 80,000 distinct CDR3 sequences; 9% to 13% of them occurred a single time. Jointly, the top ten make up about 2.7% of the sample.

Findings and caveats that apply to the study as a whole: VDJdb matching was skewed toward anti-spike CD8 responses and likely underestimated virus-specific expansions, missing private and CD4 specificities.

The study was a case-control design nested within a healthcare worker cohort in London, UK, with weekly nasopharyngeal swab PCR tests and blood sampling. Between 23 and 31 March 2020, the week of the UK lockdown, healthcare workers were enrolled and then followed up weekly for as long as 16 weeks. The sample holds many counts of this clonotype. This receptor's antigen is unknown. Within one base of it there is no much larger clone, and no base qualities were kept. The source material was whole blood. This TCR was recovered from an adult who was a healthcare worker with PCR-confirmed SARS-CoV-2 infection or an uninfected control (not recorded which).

The DNA sequence is TGTGCCAGCAGTGAGCTTTCGACTGAAGCTTTCTTT. This gives the protein CASSELSTEAFF. Recombination joined TRBV25-1 with TRBJ1-1; the D gene is not confidently resolved. V lost 3 bases and J lost 5 bases; the stretch between them is 7 bases long. Taken from the germline V gene, the CDR1 and CDR2 loops are MGHDK and SYGVNS. From cysteine to phenylalanine, the CDR3 is 12 amino acids long. This entry keeps only the CDR3 DNA: 36 bases, framed from base 1.